Here is one T cell receptor (beta chain) with its context. Its specific antigen is unknown. Base qualities are not recorded, but no much larger clone differs from it by a single base. This record comes from a study of blood T cell repertoires in COVID-19 (dated by TCRdb to between 2020 and 2021). As for the study more broadly: Samples from collaborators originated in the United States, Italy and Spain and spanned both the acute and convalescent phases of COVID-19. The material from the prospective study consisted of cDNA or gDNA derived from T cells, B-cell-depleted T cells, or PBMCs. The dataset comprised deeply sampled blood TCRbeta repertoires from subjects exposed to, actively infected with, or recovered from COVID-19. The repertoires were released in a freely available public database meant as a resource for research on the immune response to SARS-CoV-2. Samples came from the ongoing ImmuneRACE study (first 160 participants) plus 1,254 subjects from 6 global collaborators. Sample metadata almost always included a de-identified subject ID, COVID-19 status, age in years and sex. Where available, HLA class I and class II types were obtained from metadata supplied by the sample provider rather than from assay-based typing.

TCRbeta CDR3 regions were amplified from genomic DNA using the immunoSEQ Assay, a bias-controlled multiplex PCR. For the original study's pipeline: Nucleated cell counts per sample were estimated from amplification of reference gene primers within the assay. To quantify the absolute abundance of each unique TCRbeta CDR3 rearrangement, sequence reads were collapsed and filtered. For each sample, productive Simpson clonality was calculated as the square root of Simpson's diversity index across productive rearrangements. This immuneACCESS table, as held by TCRdb, lists in-frame sequences with V and J called but not all clones. Of the missing ones, under half trace to an unresolved V gene in checked studies; the others have no known cause. That table is the source of V, J and clone size, and D and trimming were worked out from the DNA. For this sample there are tens of thousands of clones; approximately 84% appear just once. The ten largest clones represent under 13% of the sample.

What the authors observed across the whole study: How much clinical and demographic metadata was included differed by source and by participant, and the metadata was provided uncurated.

Taken from the germline V gene (reference sequence), the CDR1 and CDR2 loops are GTSNPN and SVGIG. The cysteine opens and the phenylalanine closes a CDR3 of 15 amino acids. Solely the CDR3 DNA is kept, with 45 bases framed from the first base. Between the V and J ends, shortened by 3 bases and 4 bases respectively, the junction contains 16 bases. Whole blood was collected in K2EDTA tubes by collaborating institutions according to the institutions' own protocols. For TCRbeta analysis, collaborators shipped samples in one of three forms: frozen whole blood, isolated PBMCs, or DNA extracted from either of those sample types.

The sequenced sample consisted of peripheral blood. This TCR came from a man aged 65 to 85 with active or convalescent COVID-19. The chain was built from TRBV30 and TRBJ1-5; no D gene can be assigned with confidence. The DNA reads TGTGCCTGGAGCGCCCGCGGCGGGAGGAATCAGCCCCAGCATTTT. Its translation reads: CAWSARGGRNQPQHF. With the rest looked up from the reference TRBV30 and TRBJ1-5 genes rather than sequenced, the full variable domain is SQTIHQWPATLVQPVGSPLSLECTVEGTSNPNLYWYRQAAGRGLQLLFYSVGIGQISSEVPQNLSASRPQDRQFILSSKKLLLSDSGFYLCAWSARGGRNQPQHFGDGTRLSIL.